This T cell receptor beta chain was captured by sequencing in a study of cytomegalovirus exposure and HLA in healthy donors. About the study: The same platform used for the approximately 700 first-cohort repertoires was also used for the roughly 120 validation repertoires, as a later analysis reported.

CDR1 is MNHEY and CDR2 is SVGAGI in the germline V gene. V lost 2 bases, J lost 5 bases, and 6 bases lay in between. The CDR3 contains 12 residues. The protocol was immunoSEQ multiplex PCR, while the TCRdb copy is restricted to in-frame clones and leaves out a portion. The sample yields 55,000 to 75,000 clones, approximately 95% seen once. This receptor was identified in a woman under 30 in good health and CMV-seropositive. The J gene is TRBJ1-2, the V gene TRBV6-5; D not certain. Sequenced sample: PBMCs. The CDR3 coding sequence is TGTGCCAGCAGTTACACGGGTTATGGCTACACCTTC. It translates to CASSYTGYGYTF.